Shown below are 8 T cell receptor beta chains from a single sample sequenced in a study of blood T cell repertoires in COVID-19 (dated by TCRdb to about 2020). Library method: the immunoSEQ multiplex PCR assay. This is the immuneACCESS table as TCRdb keeps it, with only in-frame sequences that have V and J called. A part of the clones is gone; compared with another copy, unresolved V genes explain less than half, and the rest is unexplained. This sample is represented by 150,000 to 200,000 clones; 79% of them were singletons. In total, the top ten clones hold approximately 7.7% of the sample. The sequenced sample consisted of peripheral blood. The receptors were sampled from a woman aged 55-69 years with COVID-19, enrolled during active disease.

This clone was seen a few times. The chain is built from TRBV6-2 or TRBV6-3 and TRBJ2-3, with D possibly matching TRBD2 (5 bases). Between the trimmed V and J ends, which lost 6 bases and 0 bases, there was a span of 13 bases. This CDR3 spans 15 amino acids. Germline CDR1 MNHEY, CDR2 SVGEGT. The CDR3 loop reads CASSQSGLSTDTQYF. CDR3 bases: TGTGCCAGCAGCCAGAGCGGTCTTAGCACAGATACGCAGTATTTT.

The rearrangement links TRBV30 to TRBJ2-3, with no clear D. CDR1 is GTSNPN and CDR2 is SVGIG in the germline V gene (reference sequence). Trimming removed 0 bases at V and 2 bases at J, with 6 bases between. The CDR3 extends over 13 amino acids. CDR3 DNA sequence: TGTGCCTGGAGTGTGAGGAACACAGATACGCAGTATTTT. Protein product: CAWSVRNTDTQYF. The variable domain in full, with the rest retrieved from reference TRBV30 and TRBJ2-3, is SQTIHQWPATLVQPVGSPLSLECTVEGTSNPNLYWYRQAAGRGLQLLFYSVGIGQISSEVPQNLSASRPQDRQFILSSKKLLLSDSGFYLCAWSVRNTDTQYFGPGTRLTVL.

The chain has TRBV5-1 and TRBJ1-1, with a possible D match to TRBD1 (5 bases). From germline, CDR1 is SGHRS and CDR2 YFSETQ. CDR3 length equals 14 residues. V dropped 3 bases and J dropped 0 bases, with 9 bases sitting between them. In nucleotides, the CDR3 is TGCGCCAGCAGCTCGGGACTGATGAACACTGAAGCTTTCTTT. Its protein product is CASSSGLMNTEAFF.

The V call is TRBV10-3, the J call TRBJ2-5; 9 positions agree with TRBD1. Germline lookup yields CDR1 ENHRY and CDR2 SYGVKD. The CDR3 consists of 14 residues. Losses at the gene ends were 8 bases for V and 5 bases for J; bases not matched to a gene: 9. The CDR3 DNA is TGTGCCATCGGGGGGACAGGGATTGTTGAGACCCAGTACTTC. As protein: CAIGGTGIVETQYF.

The CDR3 sequence: CASSLAGGGRGTEAFF. The CDR3 DNA is TGTGCCAGCAGTTTAGCGGGAGGGGGGCGTGGGACTGAAGCTTTCTTT. The chain is built from TRBV27 and TRBJ1-1; D is perhaps TRBD1 (6 bases). Germline-derived CDR1 and CDR2 are MNHEY and SMNVEV (reference sequence). Trimming took 2 bases from V and 5 from J, leaving 18 bases between them. There are 16 residues in the CDR3.

The J gene is TRBJ1-2, the V gene TRBV7-8, with D possibly being TRBD1 (5 bases). V gave up 5 bases and J gave up 4 bases, with 14 bases separating them. This CDR3 contains 14 residues. Germline V gene data show CDR1 as SGHVS and CDR2 as FQNEAQ. The DNA for the CDR3 is TGTGCCAGCAGCCCCACGGGGGGTGGCTATGGCTACACCTTC. The encoded protein is CASSPTGGGYGYTF.

The V and J genes are TRBV6-2 or TRBV6-3 and TRBJ2-7, with D possibly being TRBD1 (8 bases). CDR3 length equals 15 residues. Germline V lookup: CDR1 MNHEY, CDR2 SVGEGT. With 5 bases removed from V and 3 bases from J, the gap between germline ends came to 17 bases. The CDR3 nucleotides are TGTGCCAGCAGTCCGACAGGGGCGGGGGACTACGAGCAGTACTTC. Translating it yields CASSPTGAGDYEQYF.

The V call is TRBV9, the J call TRBJ2-1; 7 bases fit TRBD1. CDR1 and CDR2 from the germline V gene are SGDLS and YYNGEE. V lost 6 bases to trimming and J lost 2 bases; unmatched junction nucleotides: 8. The CDR3 is 15 amino acids. The CDR3 here is CASTQGGPPYNEQFF. Here the CDR3 DNA reads TGTGCCAGCACTCAAGGGGGCCCACCCTACAATGAGCAGTTCTTC.